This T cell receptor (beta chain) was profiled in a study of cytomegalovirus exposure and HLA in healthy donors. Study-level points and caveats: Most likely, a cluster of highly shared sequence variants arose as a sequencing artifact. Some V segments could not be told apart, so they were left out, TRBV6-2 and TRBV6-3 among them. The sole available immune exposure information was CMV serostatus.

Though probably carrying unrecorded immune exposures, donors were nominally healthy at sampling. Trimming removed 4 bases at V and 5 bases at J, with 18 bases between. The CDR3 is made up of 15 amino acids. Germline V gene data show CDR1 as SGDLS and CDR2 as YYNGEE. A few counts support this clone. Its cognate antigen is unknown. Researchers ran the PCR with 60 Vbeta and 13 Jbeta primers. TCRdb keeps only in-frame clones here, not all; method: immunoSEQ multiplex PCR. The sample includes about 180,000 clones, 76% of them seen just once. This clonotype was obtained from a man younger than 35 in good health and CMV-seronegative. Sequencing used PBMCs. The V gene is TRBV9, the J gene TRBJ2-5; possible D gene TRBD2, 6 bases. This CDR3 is CASSPRTRREETQYF. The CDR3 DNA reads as TGTGCCAGCAGCCCAAGGACCCGGAGGGAGGAGACCCAGTACTTC.